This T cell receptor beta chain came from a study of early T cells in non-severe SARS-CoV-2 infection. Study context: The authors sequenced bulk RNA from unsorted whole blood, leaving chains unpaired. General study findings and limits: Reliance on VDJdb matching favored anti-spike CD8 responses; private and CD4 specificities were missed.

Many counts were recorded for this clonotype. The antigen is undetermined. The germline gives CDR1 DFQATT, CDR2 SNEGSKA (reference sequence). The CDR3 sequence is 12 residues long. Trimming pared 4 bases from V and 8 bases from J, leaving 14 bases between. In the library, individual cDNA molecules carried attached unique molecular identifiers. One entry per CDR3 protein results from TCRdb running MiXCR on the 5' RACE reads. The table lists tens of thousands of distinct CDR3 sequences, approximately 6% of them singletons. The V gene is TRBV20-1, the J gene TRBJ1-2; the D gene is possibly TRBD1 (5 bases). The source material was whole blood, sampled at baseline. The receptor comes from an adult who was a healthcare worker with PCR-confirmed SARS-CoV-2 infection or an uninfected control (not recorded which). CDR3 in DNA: TGCAGTGCTATGTCGGGGGTAGGCGGCTACACCTTC. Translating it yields CSAMSGVGGYTF.